This T cell receptor (beta chain) is from a study of blood T cell repertoires in COVID-19. Overall study: Some COVID-19 samples were acute and others convalescent; all came from the United States, Italy and Spain.

On this clone: The sample has other DNA sequences that encode this CDR3 too.

Assay: immunoSEQ multiplex PCR; the TCRdb copy retains only in-frame clones and omits some. This sample carries around 320,000 clones, just under 90% of them seen once, and the ten largest clones take approximately 10%. Germline loops: CDR1 SGDLS, CDR2 YYNGEE. V was clipped by 0 bases and J by 0 bases; unmatched bases: 4. The CDR3 covers 16 residues. The chain recombines TRBV9 with TRBJ2-3; TRBD2 matches 7 bases. The clonotype was recovered from a woman aged 25-40 years with COVID-19, enrolled during active disease. Sequencing was done on a sample of peripheral blood. CDR3 region: CASSVGSGLSTDTQYF. CDR3 bases: TGTGCCAGCAGCGTAGGTAGCGGGTTAAGCACAGATACGCAGTATTTT.